This T cell receptor beta chain was sequenced in a study of T cell repertoires in cytomegalovirus infection (dated 2019 in TCRdb). For context, the study as a whole: Recently identified HLA-C-restricted CMV epitopes, whose presentation resists viral immunomodulation, were targeted by peptide stimulations together with well-studied HLA-B-restricted epitopes. Because public TCR beta signatures pointed to carriage of CMV infection together with the matching HLA type, the HLA type of each donor mattered for the analysis.

The treatment or condition label on this specimen signifies: in vitro stimulation with specific CMV peptide epitopes to enrich CMV-specific T cells. Broad study findings and their caveats: In both this cohort and an independent cohort of 300 to 450 donors, the cumulative frequency of public TCR beta family members distinguished carriers of CMV infection plus the relevant HLA type. The ex vivo response was dominated by HLA-C-restricted CMV-specific TCR beta clonotypes, and the single most frequent clonotype in two of eight donors was supplied by these HLA-C-restricted clonotypes.

From the cysteine through the phenylalanine, the CDR3 covers 16 amino acids. Reading the germline V gene gives CDR1 LGHNA and CDR2 YSLEER. With regard to this clonotype: Its specific antigen is unknown. The limits of the CDR3 on the DNA are not certain, so only TCRdb's listed CDR3 is given.

The sequencer listed for this sample is Illumina HiSeq 1500. TCRdb cleaned the public reads at Q25 with fastp, built clones with MiXCR and kept in-frame beta chains. Rows are unified per CDR3 protein, each entry keeping the most common DNA and genes. This sample lists approximately 990,000 distinct CDR3 sequences; approximately 33% were detected once. Jointly, the top ten make up 10% to 15% of the sample. The sequencing here drew on cultured CD8+ T cells from PBMCs, taken from culture after CMV antigen stimulation. The rearrangement joined TRBV4-3 to TRBJ2-3; TRBD2 reflects the table's D call only, with no check against the DNA. This TCR derives from a human donor in good health (CMV status not recorded). Some clones in this sample may be carry-over from other donors' samples. CDR3 reads: CASSQTFGASTDTQYF.